These 23 T cell receptor beta chains share one sample of origin, sequenced in a study of CD8+ T cells in alopecia areata. Peripheral blood, together with lesional scalp punch biopsies, was collected from alopecia areata patients. It was cDNA, reverse transcribed from extracted RNA, that served as the sequencing template. TCRdb keeps only in-frame clones here, not all; method: immunoSEQ multiplex PCR. The sample includes fewer than 20,000 clones, about 61% of them seen just once. Sequenced sample: skin. The receptors come from a human donor with alopecia areata.

V and J are TRBV13 and TRBJ1-5, with 10 bases identical to TRBD1. J lost 4 bases, V lost 5 bases, and 5 bases had no gene match. The CDR3 spans 15 residues. The V gene's germline CDR1 is PRHDT and CDR2 FYEKMQ (reference sequence). CDR3 protein: CASSVDRGRNQPQHF. The CDR3 nucleotides are TGTGCCAGCAGCGTTGACAGGGGGCGGAATCAGCCCCAGCATTTT.

This clone was observed a handful of times. The rearrangement joins TRBV28 to TRBJ1-4, with TRBD1 matching 9 bases. The CDR3 spans 18 residues. Germline CDR1 and CDR2: MDHEN and SYDVKM. V lost 5 bases, J lost 6 bases, and 16 bases stayed unmatched. The DNA for the CDR3 is TGTGCCAGCAGTCCCACCGGGACAGGGTTCCGCTATGATGAAAAACTGTTTTTT. It translates to CASSPTGTGFRYDEKLFF.

J is TRBJ2-7 and V is TRBV6-4; possibly TRBD1 for D (5 bases). The CDR3 has 13 residues. Germline V CDR1 and CDR2: MRHNA, SNTAGT. V was clipped by 0 bases and J by 5 bases, with 8 bases between them. CDR3 amino acids: CASSDSPGNEQYF. CDR3 bases: TGTGCCAGCAGTGACTCCCCAGGGAACGAGCAGTACTTC.

The chain links TRBV4-1 to TRBJ1-4, with 7 bases matching TRBD1. Germline V gene data show CDR1 as MGHRA and CDR2 as YSYEKL. There are 15 residues in the CDR3. V lost 2 bases to trimming and J lost 7 bases; unmatched junction nucleotides: 7. CDR3 nucleotides: TGCGCCAGCAGCCAACCCGACAGGGTTTCTGAAAAACTGTTTTTT. Translated, it gives CASSQPDRVSEKLFF.

This clone has a handful of counts. The V gene is TRBV28, the J gene TRBJ2-6; 7 nucleotides agree with TRBD1. CDR3 size: 13 residues. Per the germline V gene, CDR1 is MDHEN and CDR2 is SYDVKM. V dropped 5 bases and J dropped 8; count of bases not matched to a gene: 3. CDR3 sequence (DNA): TGTGCCAGCAGTAGACAGGGCCCCAACGTCCTGACTTTC. This sequence encodes CASSRQGPNVLTF.

This chain links TRBV6-5 with TRBJ2-1; possibly TRBD1 for D (5 bases). V was trimmed by 2 bases and J by 8 bases, leaving 13 bases between them. The CDR3 consists of 14 residues. The V gene's germline CDR1 is MNHEY and CDR2 SVGAGI. The CDR3 loop reads CASSYTSDSDEQFF. The DNA of the CDR3 is TGTGCCAGCAGTTACACATCCGACAGCGATGAGCAGTTCTTC.

The chain carries TRBV28 and TRBJ2-1; D unresolved. V gave up 5 bases and J gave up 0 bases, with 8 bases separating them. Germline CDR1 is MDHEN and CDR2 is SYDVKM. The CDR3 has 14 residues. This CDR3 is CASSKPNSYNEQFF. DNA of the CDR3: TGTGCCAGCAGTAAGCCCAACTCCTACAATGAGCAGTTCTTC.

This chain connects TRBV6-5 to TRBJ1-2; 9 bases agree with TRBD1. Losses at the gene ends were 7 bases for V and 4 bases for J; bases not matched to a gene: 10. The germline V gene encodes CDR1 MNHEY and CDR2 SVGAGI. The CDR3 spans 15 residues. CDR3 protein: CASTNPDRGVYGYTF. CDR3 nucleotides: TGTGCCAGCACAAACCCCGACAGGGGGGTCTATGGCTACACCTTC.

The rearrangement uses TRBV6-5 and TRBJ2-1; 11 nucleotides agree with TRBD1. Germline V CDR1 and CDR2: MNHEY, SVGAGI. The CDR3 sequence is 13 residues long. The trim removed 11 bases at V and 7 bases at J, leaving 7 bases unmatched. CDR3 sequence: CAAGQGAWNEQFF. CDR3 nucleotide sequence: TGTGCCGCCGGACAGGGGGCATGGAATGAGCAGTTCTTC.

In this sample, this clone turned up once. The V gene is TRBV6-5, the J gene TRBJ2-3; TRBD2 aligns across 9 bases. The V gene end was trimmed by 7 bases and the J gene end by 7 bases; junction bases not matched to a gene: 6. This CDR3 spans 13 amino acids. The V gene's germline CDR1 is MNHEY and CDR2 SVGAGI. The CDR3 here is CASIRAGGHTQYF. CDR3 nucleotide sequence: TGTGCCAGCATTAGAGCGGGAGGACATACGCAGTATTTT.

This chain joins TRBV28 and TRBJ1-2; 10 bases align to TRBD1. The CDR3 sequence is 17 residues long. Germline CDR1 is MDHEN and CDR2 is SYDVKM. V lost 5 bases and J lost 8; bases outside the gene matches: 17. This chain's CDR3 is CASSESTGTGARVGYTF. The CDR3 DNA follows: TGTGCCAGCAGTGAATCGACCGGGACAGGGGCTCGGGTAGGCTACACCTTC.

This clone was counted between two and nine times. The J gene is TRBJ2-5, the V gene TRBV7-9, with 7 nucleotides matching TRBD1. The CDR3 contains 15 residues. Germline values: CDR1 SEHNR, CDR2 FQNEAQ (reference sequence). V trimming: 1 base; J trimming: 4 bases; junction bases outside the gene matches: 6. CDR3: CASSLDRGSGETQYF. CDR3 in DNA: TGTGCCAGCAGCTTAGACAGGGGTAGTGGAGAGACCCAGTACTTC.

V is TRBV27 and J is TRBJ2-5; 7 bases are shared with TRBD2. The CDR3 is 14 amino acids. Germline values: CDR1 MNHEY, CDR2 SMNVEV (reference sequence). V was pared by 5 bases and J by 5 bases, with 8 bases of the junction left unmatched. CDR3 protein: CASSPQAGLETQYF. Here the CDR3 DNA reads TGTGCCAGCAGTCCTCAAGCGGGACTGGAGACCCAGTACTTC.

The gene calls are TRBV28 and TRBJ2-7; D is ambiguous. CDR1 and CDR2 from the germline V gene are MDHEN and SYDVKM. The germline V and J ends were trimmed by 3 bases and 2 bases, with 5 bases remaining between them. This CDR3 is 12 amino acids long. The CDR3 here is CASSFSPYEQYF. The CDR3 DNA follows: TGTGCCAGCAGTTTTTCGCCCTACGAGCAGTACTTC.

J is TRBJ2-7 and V is TRBV2; the match to TRBD1 covers 9 bases. V lost 10 bases and J lost 6; bases outside the gene matches: 10. This CDR3 has 13 amino acids. Germline lookup yields CDR1 SNHLY and CDR2 FYNNEI. For the CDR3, the DNA is TGTGCCACCACGCCAAGGACAGGGGTCGAGCAGTACTTC. It codes for CATTPRTGVEQYF. Full variable domain (missing parts from reference TRBV2 and TRBJ2-7): EPEVTQTPSHQVTQMGQEVILRCVPISNHLYFYWYRQILGQKVEFLVSFYNNEISEKSEIFDDQFSVERPDGSNFTLKIRSTKLEDSAMYFCATTPRTGVEQYFGPGTRLTVT.

CDR3 region: CASSSRQGISGANVLTF. DNA of the CDR3: TGTGCCAGCAGCTCGCGACAGGGAATCTCTGGGGCCAACGTCCTGACTTTC. V usage is TRBV13 and J usage is TRBJ2-6, with 7 bases aligning to TRBD1. Per germline, CDR1 PRHDT and CDR2 FYEKMQ (reference sequence). Trimming cost V 4 bases and J 0 bases; bases outside gene matches: 6. The CDR3 covers 17 residues.

The CDR3 nucleotides are TGTGCCAGCAGCCTTAGCGGGAGGGCCCCCGATACGCAGTATTTT. Protein: CASSLSGRAPDTQYF. The J gene is TRBJ2-3, the V gene TRBV7-3; 11 positions agree with TRBD2. V shed 5 bases and J 6 bases; nucleotides not matched to a gene: 7. The CDR3 loop spans 15 amino acids. The germline gives CDR1 SGHTA, CDR2 FQGTGA.

This clone turned up a few times. V usage is TRBV27 and J usage is TRBJ2-7, with D maybe TRBD2 (6 bases). CDR3 length equals 16 residues. V lost 3 bases and J lost 0, with 15 bases in between. Germline V CDR1 and CDR2: MNHEY, SMNVEV (reference sequence). The DNA for the CDR3 is TGTGCCAGCAGTTTTGGGAGCGGGCGGAGCTCCTACGAGCAGTACTTC. It yields the protein CASSFGSGRSSYEQYF.

The rearrangement joins TRBV10-3 to TRBJ2-7, with D possibly being TRBD1 (6 bases). V lost 6 bases, J lost 0 bases, and 15 bases lay in between. The germline V gene encodes CDR1 ENHRY and CDR2 SYGVKD. The CDR3 sequence is 15 residues long. The CDR3 reads CAISNLGHPSYEQYF. The CDR3 region has the DNA TGTGCCATCAGCAACCTGGGACACCCCTCCTACGAGCAGTACTTC.

For this clone: The sample has other DNA sequences that encode this CDR3 too. The chain employs TRBV28 and TRBJ2-1; 7 nucleotides match TRBD2. J lost 2 bases, V lost 5 bases, and 6 bases had no gene match. The germline gives CDR1 MDHEN, CDR2 SYDVKM. The CDR3 totals 15 residues. The CDR3 sequence: CASSLAGVAYNEQFF. CDR3 in DNA: TGTGCCAGCAGTCTGGCGGGGGTCGCCTACAATGAGCAGTTCTTC.

The chain employs TRBV6-5 and TRBJ1-6, with D possibly matching TRBD1 (6 bases). CDR3 size: 13 residues. The V gene's germline CDR1 is MNHEY and CDR2 SVGAGI. The V end was cut by 6 bases, the J end by 7 bases, with 10 bases between. The CDR3 region has the DNA TGTGCCAGCAGATCCACAGGGAATTCACCCCTCCACTTT. The encoded protein is CASRSTGNSPLHF.

This clone was recorded a few times. The genes are TRBV5-1 and TRBJ2-1; 8 nucleotides agree with TRBD2. CDR1 is SGHRS and CDR2 is YFSETQ in the germline V gene. The V gene end was trimmed by 4 bases and the J gene end by 1 base; junction bases not matched to a gene: 7. The CDR3 extends over 16 amino acids. The CDR3 DNA reads as TGCGCCAGCAGCACCTTAGCGGGATGGTCCTACAATGAGCAGTTCTTC. This codes for CASSTLAGWSYNEQFF.

The chain couples TRBV12-5 to TRBJ2-1, with D perhaps TRBD1 (5 bases). Looked up from germline, CDR1 is LGHNT and CDR2 is FRNRAP. The CDR3 spans 15 residues. Between the trimmed V and J ends, which lost 6 bases and 5 bases, there was a span of 17 bases. This chain's CDR3 is CASGPSVHRNNEQFF. The CDR3, as DNA: TGTGCTAGTGGCCCCTCGGTTCACAGGAACAATGAGCAGTTCTTC. The whole variable domain, remainder taken from reference TRBV12-5 and TRBJ2-1, is DARVTQTPRHKVTEMGQEVTMRCQPILGHNTVFWYRQTMMQGLELLAYFRNRAPLDDSGMPKDRFSAEMPDATLATLKIQPSEPRDSAVYFCASGPSVHRNNEQFFGPGTRLTVL.